These 25 T cell receptor beta chains were all obtained from the same sample, sequenced in a study of prognosis after radiotherapy for stage I lung cancer (dated by TCRdb to the early 2020s). Sequencing was performed on an Illumina HiSeq 3000. Two rounds of multiplex PCR were performed to amplify the TCR beta CDR3 region from genomic DNA. The first PCR round used primers specific to each TRBV and TRBJ gene, and the primer sequences were filed in Chinese patent CN105087789A. The public reads were reanalyzed by TCRdb: fastp trimming at Q25, MiXCR alignment, in-frame beta chains only. All rows with the same CDR3 protein become a single entry with the most common DNA and genes. Across this sample there are around 13,000 distinct CDR3 sequences, with 45% to 50% seen only once. In total, the top ten clones hold around a quarter of the sample. This specimen consisted of PBMCs, obtained before or after stereotactic body radiation therapy (not recorded which). These TCRs come from a donor aged 50 or older with non-small cell lung cancer.

CDR3 nucleotide sequence: TGCAGTGCTAGGATGTCTAACTATGGCTACACCTTC. Translating gives CSARMSNYGYTF. This chain uses TRBV20-1 with TRBJ1-2; D call uncertain. The CDR3 is 12 residues long. The germline V gene encodes CDR1 DFQATT and CDR2 SNEGSKA (reference sequence). V was pared by 3 bases and J by 0 bases, with 5 bases between.

This clonotype came up many times. The chain combines TRBV9 with TRBJ2-5; TRBD2 is a possible D gene (5 bases). V lost 3 bases, J lost 7 bases, and 13 bases lay in between. The V gene's germline CDR1 is SGDLS and CDR2 YYNGEE. The CDR3 runs to 13 residues. The CDR3 spells CASSGRPGVTQYF. The CDR3 bases are TGTGCCAGCAGCGGTCGACCCGGGGTGACCCAGTACTTC.

With regard to this clonotype: A single base is all that separates this from a far larger clone, so a read error is likely. The gene calls are TRBV9 and TRBJ2-1; no firm D call. The length of the CDR3 is 13 residues. Germline V CDR1 and CDR2: SGDLS, YYNGEE. This CDR3 is CASSDLLGNVQFF. CDR3 nucleotides: TGTGCCAGCAGTGATTTATTAGGTAATGTGCAGTTCTTC. Filled out from reference TRBV9 and TRBJ2-1, the complete variable domain reads DSGVTQTPKHLITATGQRVTLRCSPRSGDLSVYWYQQSLDQGLQFLIQYYNGEERAKGNILERFSAQQFPDLHSELNLSSLELGDSALYFCASSDLLGNVQFFGPGTRLTVL.

This clonotype was detected only a few times. The V and J genes are TRBV11-2 and TRBJ2-7; 7 bases align to TRBD2. Losses at the gene ends were 4 bases for V and 0 bases for J; bases not matched to a gene: 6. From germline, CDR1 is SGHAT and CDR2 FQNNGV. The CDR3 consists of 15 residues. The CDR3 DNA sequence: TGTGCCAGCAGCTCCGAGCGGGGTAGCTCCTACGAGCAGTACTTC. Protein: CASSSERGSSYEQYF.

The chain links TRBV12-5 to TRBJ2-3; TRBD2 aligns across 12 bases. Per germline, CDR1 LGHNT and CDR2 FRNRAP. This CDR3 region has 21 residues. V shed 4 bases, J shed 0 bases, and the junction held 17 bases outside the gene matches. CDR3 residues: CASGSSSTSGRGVWSTDTQYF. The CDR3 region has the DNA TGTGCTAGTGGTTCATCTTCGACTAGCGGGAGAGGGGTGTGGAGCACAGATACGCAGTATTTT.

The V and J genes are TRBV13 and TRBJ2-1; 10 nucleotides agree with TRBD2. Trimming removed 5 bases from V and 8 bases from J; junction bases left unmatched: 6. This CDR3 has 14 residues. Germline V lookup: CDR1 PRHDT, CDR2 FYEKMQ (reference sequence). The CDR3 spells CASSQREGLDEQFF. The CDR3 DNA reads as TGTGCCAGCAGCCAGCGGGAGGGCCTCGATGAGCAGTTCTTC.

The count of this clonotype is one. This likely came from a read error, as a far larger clone is one base away. The chain joins TRBV19 to TRBJ2-3, with TRBD2 matching over 15 bases. CDR3 length equals 14 residues. Germline-derived CDR1 and CDR2 are LNHDA and SQIVND (reference sequence). CDR3 sequence reads: CAWGLAGGEDTEYF. CDR3 DNA sequence: TGTGCCTGGGGACTAGCGGGAGGAGAGGATACGGAGTATTTT.

This clonotype was observed a handful of times. The gene calls are TRBV19 and TRBJ1-5; D not certain. Germline V gene lookup returns CDR1 LNHDA and CDR2 SQIVND (reference sequence). The V gene lost 10 bases and the J gene lost 1 base, with 14 bases spanning the gap. The CDR3 contains 14 residues. The CDR3 nucleotides read TGTGCCAAAGATCCGAAAAGAAGCAATCAGCCCCAGCATTTT. The encoded protein is CAKDPKRSNQPQHF.

On this clonotype itself: A far bigger clonotype differs at one base, so this is likely a read error. CDR3 in DNA: TGTGCCAGCACTCTAGGGGAGGGAGCATACAATGAGCAGTTCTTC. This encodes CASTLGEGAYNEQFF. The rearrangement joins TRBV6-5 to TRBJ2-1; 7 bases are a match to TRBD2. CDR1 and CDR2 from the germline V gene are MNHEY and SVGAGI. V trimming: 7 bases; J trimming: 4 bases; junction bases outside the gene matches: 10. CDR3 size: 15 residues.

A remark on this clonotype: The junction departs from the called germline gene at one end, perhaps through a read error. The chain is built from TRBV28 and TRBJ1-2; D gene unclear. The germline V gene has CDR1 MDHEN and CDR2 SYDVKM. The CDR3 spans 13 residues. The CDR3 nucleotides read TGTGCCAGCAGTTTAAAGCTTAACTATGGCTGCACATTC. This sequence encodes CASSLKLNYGCTF.

With respect to this clonotype: A single base is all that separates this from a far larger clone, so a read error is likely. The chain recombines TRBV6-8 with TRBJ1-6; 9 bases fit TRBD1. The J segment lost 0 bases and the V segment lost 2 bases, leaving 8 bases of the junction unmatched. The CDR3 runs to 19 residues. Germline lookup yields CDR1 MNHGY and CDR2 SAAAGT. The CDR3 sequence is CASSYQVGQGSSYNSPLHF. CDR3 sequence (DNA): TGTGCCAGCAGTTACCAGGTGGGACAGGGTAGCTCCTATAATTCACCCCTCCACTTT.

In its sample, this clonotype was seen many times. The V gene is TRBV9, the J gene TRBJ1-1; D possibly corresponds to TRBD1 (6 bases). This CDR3 is 16 amino acids long. Germline assignment: CDR1 SGDLS and CDR2 YYNGEE. Trimming removed 1 base at V and 2 bases at J, with 15 bases between. The CDR3 DNA sequence: TGTGCCAGCAGCGTACCGTCGGAGGGGGGAAACACTGAAGCTTTCTTT. Its protein is CASSVPSEGGNTEAFF.

This clonotype occurred many times. This chain links TRBV10-3 with TRBJ2-2, with no clear D. The length of the CDR3 is 13 residues. The V gene lost 0 bases and the J gene lost 7 bases, with 6 bases spanning the gap. Germline-derived CDR1 and CDR2 are ENHRY and SYGVKD. Written as DNA, the CDR3 is TGTGCCATCAGTGAGTCGAGTCTCGGGGAGCTGTTTTTT. This gives the protein CAISESSLGELFF.

This clonotype came up many times. V and J are TRBV5-1 and TRBJ2-3; TRBD1 agrees at 8 bases. V shed 0 bases and J 4 bases; nucleotides not matched to a gene: 7. CDR3 length: 16 amino acids. Germline CDR1 reads SGHRS; CDR2 reads YFSETQ. The CDR3 reads CASSLDQGARPDTQYF. In DNA form, the CDR3 reads TGCGCCAGCAGCTTGGACCAGGGGGCGAGACCAGATACGCAGTATTTT.

This clonotype is termed medium-sized (0.01 to 0.1%). This chain links TRBV15 with TRBJ2-2; the D is unclear. This CDR3 is 17 amino acids long. Germline V gene data show CDR1 as LNHNV and CDR2 as YYDKDF (reference sequence). Between the trimmed V and J ends, which lost 1 base and 5 bases, there was a span of 17 bases. The CDR3 spells CATSRGGGRAGTGELFF. CDR3 in DNA: TGTGCCACCAGCAGAGGCGGTGGTCGGGCAGGTACCGGGGAGCTGTTTTTT.

As regards this clonotype: This likely reflects a read error, since a far larger clone is one base away. The CDR3 coding sequence is TGTGCCAGTAGTATAGTCGTCGGAAGCGGGAGGTCTTATGAGCAGTTCTTC. Its protein product is CASSIVVGSGRSYEQFF. This chain links TRBV19 with TRBJ2-5; 9 nucleotides align to TRBD2. The last part of the DNA fits TRBJ2-1 better; the J call may be wrong. Germline V CDR1 and CDR2: LNHDA, SQIVND (reference sequence). The CDR3 runs to 17 residues.

Within the sample, this clonotype is medium-sized. V and J are TRBV20-1 and TRBJ1-6; the D gene is possibly TRBD1 (5 bases). CDR1 and CDR2 from the germline V gene are DFQATT and SNEGSKA (reference sequence). V shed 4 bases and J shed 7 bases, with 20 bases lying between them. The CDR3 consists of 16 residues. Here the CDR3 reads CSAKKPPGTLNSPLHF. The CDR3 nucleotides are TGCAGTGCTAAAAAACCCCCAGGGACTCTGAATTCACCCCTCCACTTT.

With regard to this clonotype: This is likely an artifact of a read error, given a far larger clone one base away. This sequence joins TRBV19 and TRBJ2-5; D not certain. The V end was cut by 2 bases, the J end by 11 bases, with 24 bases between. In germline, CDR1 is LNHDA, CDR2 SQIVND (reference sequence). CDR3 length: 16 residues. CDR3 region: CASSISITPLGNEQYF. The CDR3 coding sequence is TGTGCCAGTAGTATATCCATTACTCCCCTTGGGAATGAGCAGTACTTC. Full variable domain (missing parts from reference TRBV19 and TRBJ2-5): DGGITQSPKYLFRKEGQNVTLSCEQNLNHDAMYWYRQDPGQGLRLIYYSQIVNDFQKGDIAEGYSVSREKKESFPLTVTSAQKNPTAFYLCASSISITPLGNEQYFGPGTRLLVL.

As concerns this clonotype: A much larger clone differs by one base, so this may be a read error. V and J are TRBV18 and TRBJ2-3; TRBD2 might be the D (6 bases). Trimming cost V 6 bases and J 5 bases, with 18 bases left between them. This CDR3 is built from 15 residues. From germline, CDR1 is KGHSH and CDR2 LQKENI. This CDR3 reads CASSTIGSGGDTQYF. In DNA form, the CDR3 reads TGTGCCAGCTCGACGATCGGGAGTGGGGGAGATACGCAGTATTTT.

In the case of this clonotype: This is likely an artifact of a read error, given a far larger clone one base away. This chain uses TRBV7-9 with TRBJ2-1; 10 bases are shared with TRBD2. CDR3 length: 15 residues. Trimming took 2 bases from V and 15 from J; bases not matched to a gene: 13. Germline V gene data show CDR1 as SEHNR and CDR2 as FQNEAQ (reference sequence). As DNA, the CDR3 is TGTGCCAGCAGCTTAATGACTAGCGGGCTCTTCGCTCTGTTCTTC. Its translation: CASSLMTSGLFALFF.

This clonotype was counted a single time. A far larger clone differs by one base, so this is likely a read error. The rearrangement uses TRBV6-4 and TRBJ1-5, with a weak D call TRBD1 (5 bases). The CDR3 spans 16 residues. The germline CDR1 and CDR2 sequences are MRHNA and SNTAGT. In DNA, the CDR3 is TGTGCCAGCACTGACGTTATGACAGCTAAAAATCAGCCCCAGCATTTT. It codes for CASTDVMTAKNQPQHF.

There are many counts of this clonotype. This chain links TRBV28 with TRBJ2-1, with 10 bases lining up with TRBD1. Germline V gives CDR1 MDHEN, CDR2 SYDVKM. J lost 4 bases, V lost 5 bases, and 5 bases had no gene match. The CDR3 extends over 15 amino acids. The CDR3 bases are TGTGCCAGCAGTATTCCGGGACAGGGGTACAATGAGCAGTTCTTC. The encoded protein is CASSIPGQGYNEQFF.

By its share, this clonotype is medium-sized. The rearrangement joins TRBV6-2 or TRBV6-3 to TRBJ2-2; TRBD2 agrees at 13 bases. This CDR3 has 16 residues. Germline-derived CDR1 and CDR2 are MNHEY and SVGEGT. V gave up 6 bases and J gave up 7 bases; unmatched junction bases: 8. CDR3 DNA: TGTGCCAGCAGACCCGGACTAGCGGGGGAGGTCGGGGAGCTGTTTTTT. It yields the protein CASRPGLAGEVGELFF.

This clonotype was seen only once. The V and J genes are TRBV6-1 and TRBJ2-7; 8 bases match TRBD1. CDR1 and CDR2 from the germline V gene are MNHNS and SASEGT. J was trimmed by 6 bases and V by 6 bases; bases with no gene match: 16. This CDR3 spans 16 amino acids. The CDR3 protein is CASSPPSGTGAREQYF. In DNA form, the CDR3 reads TGTGCCAGCAGCCCACCCTCCGGGACAGGAGCCCGCGAGCAGTACTTC.

The chain carries TRBV18 and TRBJ2-1; D might be TRBD1 or TRBD2, each matching 5 bases. Germline V gene sequence: CDR1 KGHSH, CDR2 LQKENI. The CDR3 runs 15 residues. Trimming took 3 bases from V and 7 from J, leaving 16 bases between them. In DNA form, the CDR3 reads TGTGCCAGCTCACCGCAGCCCGGGGCGAGGAATGAGCAGTTCTTC. Its protein is CASSPQPGARNEQFF.